Presented here are 8 T cell receptor beta chains from one specimen sequenced in a study of tumor-infiltrating lymphocytes in localized non-small cell lung cancer. Produced via immunoSEQ multiplex PCR; TCRdb's table is partial and in-frame only. The sample comprises 9,500 to 12,000 clones, roughly 84% of which are singletons, and approximately 8% rests with the top ten. Source material: lung tumor tissue. Every receptor here comes from a human donor with non-small cell lung cancer.

V gene TRBV4-3 combines with J gene TRBJ1-4, with D hard to call. V lost 3 bases to trimming and J lost 8 bases, with 13 bases between them. CDR1 and CDR2 from the germline V gene are LGHNA and YSLEER. The CDR3 is 14 amino acids. Here the CDR3 DNA reads TGCGCCAGCAGCCAGGATGTGTTCCGAGAAAAACTGTTTTTT. Its protein product is CASSQDVFREKLFF.

The chain uses TRBV7-3 and TRBJ2-5, with 9 nucleotides matching TRBD2. Trimming at V came to 3 bases and at J to 2 bases, leaving 7 bases not matched to a gene. The germline V gene encodes CDR1 SGHTA and CDR2 FQGTGA. The CDR3 loop spans 16 amino acids. CDR3 in amino acids: CASSLMPAGGQETQYF. Written as DNA, the CDR3 is TGTGCCAGCAGCTTGATGCCAGCGGGGGGACAAGAGACCCAGTACTTC.

This clone was seen a handful of times. The chain uses TRBV7-8 and TRBJ1-2; tentatively, D is TRBD1 (5 bases). CDR1 and CDR2 from the germline V gene are SGHVS and FQNEAQ. The germline V and J ends were trimmed by 1 base and 6 bases, with 6 bases remaining between them. This CDR3 spans 12 amino acids. The CDR3 nucleotides read TGTGCCAGCAGCTTAGTGGGGGATGGCTACACCTTC. Encoded protein: CASSLVGDGYTF.

The chain carries TRBV19 and TRBJ2-2; D possibly corresponds to TRBD2 (6 bases). From germline, CDR1 is LNHDA and CDR2 SQIVND (reference sequence). V lost 7 bases and J lost 1, with 16 bases in between. This CDR3 is 16 amino acids long. This chain's CDR3 is CASNRRGTGNTGELFF. The CDR3 DNA follows: TGTGCCAGTAATAGGCGGGGAACTGGGAACACCGGGGAGCTGTTTTTT.

This chain uses TRBV10-3 with TRBJ2-7; TRBD1 agrees at 8 bases. CDR1 and CDR2 (germline): ENHRY, SYGVKD. The trim removed 6 bases at V and 3 bases at J, leaving 7 bases unmatched. This CDR3 spans 14 amino acids. The CDR3 sequence is CAIRFGQGGYEQYF. The DNA for the CDR3 is TGTGCCATCAGGTTTGGACAGGGTGGCTACGAGCAGTACTTC.

The chain is built from TRBV9 and TRBJ2-6; TRBD1 agrees at 11 bases. CDR3 size: 19 residues. J lost 3 bases, V lost 4 bases, and 12 bases had no gene match. In germline, CDR1 is SGDLS, CDR2 YYNGEE. CDR3: CASSPQPVDRGLGANVLTF. The CDR3 coding sequence is TGTGCCAGCAGCCCCCAGCCGGTGGACAGGGGGCTTGGGGCCAACGTCCTGACTTTC.

This clone was seen once. The chain employs TRBV27 and TRBJ2-1; 11 bases match TRBD2. The V segment lost 7 bases and the J segment 8 bases; nucleotides outside the gene matches: 10. Looked up from germline, CDR1 is MNHEY and CDR2 is SMNVEV (reference sequence). The CDR3 has 15 residues. The CDR3 nucleotides are TGTGCCAGCACAAAACTAGCGGGGGTTTTCGATGAGCAGTTCTTC. It specifies CASTKLAGVFDEQFF.

This chain uses TRBV6-5 with TRBJ2-7; TRBD1 is a possible D gene (5 bases). Deletions cut 7 bases from V and 4 bases from J, with 14 bases between. The CDR3 is 13 residues long. CDR1 is MNHEY and CDR2 is SVGAGI in the germline V gene. The CDR3 bases are TGTGCCAGCAAACGGACCCAGGGATACGAGCAGTACTTC. This gives the protein CASKRTQGYEQYF.